Here is one T cell receptor (beta chain) with its context. The record originates from a study of cytomegalovirus exposure and HLA in healthy donors. Profiling relied on immunoSEQ multiplex PCR, and the TCRdb table lists in-frame clones only, not all of them. Among about 60,000 clones, roughly 96% were seen once, and the ten largest hold 0.9% to 1%. This CDR3 contains 16 residues. The germline V gene has CDR1 SGHNT and CDR2 YYREEE (reference sequence). V was clipped by 0 bases and J by 5 bases, with 17 bases between them. The sequenced material came from PBMCs. This rearrangement joins TRBV5-4 to TRBJ2-5, with D perhaps TRBD2 (7 bases). This receptor was taken from a man aged 18 to 29 in good health and CMV-seronegative. This CDR3 reads CASSLVGRGPGETQYF. In nucleotides, the CDR3 is TGTGCCAGCAGCTTGGTAGGGCGGGGGCCAGGGGAGACCCAGTACTTC.